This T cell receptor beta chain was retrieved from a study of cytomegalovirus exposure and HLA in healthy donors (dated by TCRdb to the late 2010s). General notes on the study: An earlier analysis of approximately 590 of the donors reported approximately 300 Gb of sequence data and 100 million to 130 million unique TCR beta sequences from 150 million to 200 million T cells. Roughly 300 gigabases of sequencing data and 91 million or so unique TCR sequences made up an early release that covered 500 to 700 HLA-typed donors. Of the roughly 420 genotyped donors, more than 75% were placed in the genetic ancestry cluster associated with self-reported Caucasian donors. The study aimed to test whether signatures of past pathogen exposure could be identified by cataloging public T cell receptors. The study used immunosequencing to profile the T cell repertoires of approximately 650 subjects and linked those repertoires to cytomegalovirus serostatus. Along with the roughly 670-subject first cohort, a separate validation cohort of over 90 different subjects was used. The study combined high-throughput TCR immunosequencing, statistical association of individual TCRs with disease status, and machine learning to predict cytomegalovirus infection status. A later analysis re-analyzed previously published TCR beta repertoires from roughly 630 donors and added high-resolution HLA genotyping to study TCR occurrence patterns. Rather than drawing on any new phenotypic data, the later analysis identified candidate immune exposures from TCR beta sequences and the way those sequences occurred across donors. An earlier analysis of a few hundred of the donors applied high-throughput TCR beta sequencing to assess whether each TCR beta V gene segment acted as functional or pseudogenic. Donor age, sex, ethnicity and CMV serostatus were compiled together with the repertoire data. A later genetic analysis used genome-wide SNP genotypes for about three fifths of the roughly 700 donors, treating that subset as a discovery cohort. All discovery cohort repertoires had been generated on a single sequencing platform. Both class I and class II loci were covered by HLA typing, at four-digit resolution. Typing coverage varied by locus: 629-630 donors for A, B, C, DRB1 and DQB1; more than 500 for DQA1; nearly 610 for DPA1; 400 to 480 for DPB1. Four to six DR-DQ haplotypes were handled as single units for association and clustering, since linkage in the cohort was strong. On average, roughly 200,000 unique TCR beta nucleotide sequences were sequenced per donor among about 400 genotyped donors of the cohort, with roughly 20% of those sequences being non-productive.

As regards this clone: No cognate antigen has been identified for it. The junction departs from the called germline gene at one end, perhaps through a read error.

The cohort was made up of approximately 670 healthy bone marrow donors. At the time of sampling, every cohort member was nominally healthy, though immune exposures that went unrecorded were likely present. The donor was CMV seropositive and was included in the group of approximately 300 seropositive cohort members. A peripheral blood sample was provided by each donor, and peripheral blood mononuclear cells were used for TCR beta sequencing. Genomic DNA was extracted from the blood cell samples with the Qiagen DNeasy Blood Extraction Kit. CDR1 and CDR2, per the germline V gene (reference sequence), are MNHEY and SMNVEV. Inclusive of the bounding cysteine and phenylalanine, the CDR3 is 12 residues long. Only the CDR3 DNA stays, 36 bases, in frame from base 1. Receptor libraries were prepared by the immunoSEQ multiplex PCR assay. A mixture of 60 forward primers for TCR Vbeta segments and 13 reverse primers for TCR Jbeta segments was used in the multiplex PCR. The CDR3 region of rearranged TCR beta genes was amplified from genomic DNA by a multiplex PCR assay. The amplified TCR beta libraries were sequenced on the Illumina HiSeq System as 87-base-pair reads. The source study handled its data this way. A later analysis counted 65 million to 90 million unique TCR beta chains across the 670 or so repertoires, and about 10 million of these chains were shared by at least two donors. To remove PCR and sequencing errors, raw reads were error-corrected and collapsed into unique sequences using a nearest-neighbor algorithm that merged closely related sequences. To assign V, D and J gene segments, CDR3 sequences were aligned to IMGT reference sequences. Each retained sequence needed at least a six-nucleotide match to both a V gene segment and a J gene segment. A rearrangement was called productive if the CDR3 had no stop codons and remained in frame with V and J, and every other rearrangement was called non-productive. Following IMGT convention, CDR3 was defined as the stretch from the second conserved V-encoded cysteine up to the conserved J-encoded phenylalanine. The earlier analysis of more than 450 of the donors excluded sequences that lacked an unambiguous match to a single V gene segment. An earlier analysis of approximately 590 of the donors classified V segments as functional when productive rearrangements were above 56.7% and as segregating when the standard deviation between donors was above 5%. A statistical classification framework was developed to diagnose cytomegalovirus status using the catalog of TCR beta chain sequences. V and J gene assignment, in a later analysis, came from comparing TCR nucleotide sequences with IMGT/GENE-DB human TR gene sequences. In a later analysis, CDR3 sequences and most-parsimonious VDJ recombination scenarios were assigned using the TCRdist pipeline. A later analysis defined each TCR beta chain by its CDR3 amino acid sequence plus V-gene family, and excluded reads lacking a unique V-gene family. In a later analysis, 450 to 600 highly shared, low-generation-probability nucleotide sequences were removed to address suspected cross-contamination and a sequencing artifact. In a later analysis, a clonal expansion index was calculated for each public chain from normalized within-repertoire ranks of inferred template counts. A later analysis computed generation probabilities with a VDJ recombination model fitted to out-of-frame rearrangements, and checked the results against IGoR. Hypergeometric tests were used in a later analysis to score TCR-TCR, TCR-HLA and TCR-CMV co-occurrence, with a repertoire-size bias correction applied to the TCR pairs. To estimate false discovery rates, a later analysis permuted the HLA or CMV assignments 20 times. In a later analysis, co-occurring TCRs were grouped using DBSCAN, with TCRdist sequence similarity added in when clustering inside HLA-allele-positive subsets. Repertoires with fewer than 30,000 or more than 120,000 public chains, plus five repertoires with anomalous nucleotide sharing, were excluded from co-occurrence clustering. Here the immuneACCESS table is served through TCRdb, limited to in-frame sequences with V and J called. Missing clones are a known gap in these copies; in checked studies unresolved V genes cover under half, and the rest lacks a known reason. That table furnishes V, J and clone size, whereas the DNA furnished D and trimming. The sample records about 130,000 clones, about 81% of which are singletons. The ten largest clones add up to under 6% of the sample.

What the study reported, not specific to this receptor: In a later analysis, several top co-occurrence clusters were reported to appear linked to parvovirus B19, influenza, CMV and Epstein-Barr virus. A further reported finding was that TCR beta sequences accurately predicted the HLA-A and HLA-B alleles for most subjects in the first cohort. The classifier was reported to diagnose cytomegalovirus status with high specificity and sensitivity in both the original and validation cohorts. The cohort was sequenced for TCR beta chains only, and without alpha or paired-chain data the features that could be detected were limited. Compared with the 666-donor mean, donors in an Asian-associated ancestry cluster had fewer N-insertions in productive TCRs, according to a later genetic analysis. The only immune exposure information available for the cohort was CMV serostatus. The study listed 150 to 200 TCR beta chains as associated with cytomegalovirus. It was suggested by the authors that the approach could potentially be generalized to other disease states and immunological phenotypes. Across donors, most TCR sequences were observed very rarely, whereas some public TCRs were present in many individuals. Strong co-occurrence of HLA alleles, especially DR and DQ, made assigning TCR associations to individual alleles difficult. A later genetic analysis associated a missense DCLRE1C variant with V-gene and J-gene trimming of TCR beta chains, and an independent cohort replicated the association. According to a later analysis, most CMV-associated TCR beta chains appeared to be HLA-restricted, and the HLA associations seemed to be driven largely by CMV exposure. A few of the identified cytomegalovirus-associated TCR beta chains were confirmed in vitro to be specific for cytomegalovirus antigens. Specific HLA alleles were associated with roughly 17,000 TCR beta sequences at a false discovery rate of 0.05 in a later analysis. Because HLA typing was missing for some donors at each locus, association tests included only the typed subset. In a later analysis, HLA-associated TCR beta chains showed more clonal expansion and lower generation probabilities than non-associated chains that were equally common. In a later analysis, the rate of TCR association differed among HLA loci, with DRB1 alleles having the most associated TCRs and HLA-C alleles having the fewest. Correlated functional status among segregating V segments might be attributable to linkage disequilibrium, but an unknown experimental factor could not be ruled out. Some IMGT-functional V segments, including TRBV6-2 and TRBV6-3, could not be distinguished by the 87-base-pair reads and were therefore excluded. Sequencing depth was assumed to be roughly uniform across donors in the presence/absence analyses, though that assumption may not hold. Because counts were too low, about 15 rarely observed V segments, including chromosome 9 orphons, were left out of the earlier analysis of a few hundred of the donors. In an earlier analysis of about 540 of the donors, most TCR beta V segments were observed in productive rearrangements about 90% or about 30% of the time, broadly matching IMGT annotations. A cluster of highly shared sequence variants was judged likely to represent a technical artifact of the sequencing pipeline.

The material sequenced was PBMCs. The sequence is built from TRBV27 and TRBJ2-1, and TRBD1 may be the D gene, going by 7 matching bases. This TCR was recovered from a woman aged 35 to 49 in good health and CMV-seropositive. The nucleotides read TGTGCCAGCAGTTACGCCCCAGGGGGGAGCGTCTTC. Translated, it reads CASSYAPGGSVF.